This TCR beta chain was captured in a study of blood T cell repertoires in COVID-19. Across the study: Italy, Spain and the United States were the sources of the convalescent and acute COVID-19 samples. In each case, the material was cDNA or gDNA derived from T cells, B-cell-depleted T cells, or PBMCs.

The CDR3 consists of 14 residues. Losses at the gene ends were 2 bases for V and 2 bases for J; bases not matched to a gene: 2. Germline V CDR1 and CDR2: MNHNY, SVGAGI (reference sequence). In the original processing: Estimates of nucleated cell counts were drawn from the amplification of reference gene primers. The protocol was immunoSEQ multiplex PCR, while the TCRdb copy is restricted to in-frame clones and leaves out a portion. V and J calls and clone size are as listed in that table; D and trimming were resolved from the DNA. Of around 140,000 clones listed, about four fifths are singletons. The sequencing input was peripheral blood. This receptor was identified in a man in his 60s with acute or convalescent COVID-19. The chain has TRBV6-6 and TRBJ1-2; 7 positions agree with TRBD1. This CDR3 is CASSYNRGNYGYTF. CDR3 nucleotide sequence: TGTGCCAGCAGTTACAACAGGGGCAACTATGGCTACACCTTC.